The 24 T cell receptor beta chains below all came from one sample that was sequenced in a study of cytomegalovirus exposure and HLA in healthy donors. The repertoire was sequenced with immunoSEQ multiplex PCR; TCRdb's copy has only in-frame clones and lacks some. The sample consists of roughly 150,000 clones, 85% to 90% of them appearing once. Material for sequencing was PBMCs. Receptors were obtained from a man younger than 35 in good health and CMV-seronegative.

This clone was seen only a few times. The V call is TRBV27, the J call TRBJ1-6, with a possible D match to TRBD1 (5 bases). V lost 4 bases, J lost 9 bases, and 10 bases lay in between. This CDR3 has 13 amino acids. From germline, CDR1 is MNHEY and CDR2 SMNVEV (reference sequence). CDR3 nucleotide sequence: TGTGCCAGCAGTTCGACAGAGACTTCACCCCTCCACTTT. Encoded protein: CASSSTETSPLHF.

CDR3 amino acids: CASSLEKGANTQYF. The CDR3 coding sequence is TGTGCCAGCAGCTTGGAAAAGGGGGCGAATACCCAGTACTTC. This chain uses TRBV5-4 with TRBJ2-5; TRBD1 agrees at 7 bases. The V segment lost 0 bases and the J segment 8 bases; nucleotides outside the gene matches: 7. The CDR3 extends over 14 amino acids. The germline V gene has CDR1 SGHNT and CDR2 YYREEE (reference sequence).

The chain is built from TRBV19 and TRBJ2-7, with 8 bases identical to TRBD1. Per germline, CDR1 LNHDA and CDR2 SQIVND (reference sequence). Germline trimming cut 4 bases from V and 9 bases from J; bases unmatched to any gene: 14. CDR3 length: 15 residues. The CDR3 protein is CASSNSGTGSSGQYF. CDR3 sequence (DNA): TGTGCCAGTAGTAACTCCGGGACAGGAAGTAGCGGGCAGTACTTC. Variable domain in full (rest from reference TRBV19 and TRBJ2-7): DGGITQSPKYLFRKEGQNVTLSCEQNLNHDAMYWYRQDPGQGLRLIYYSQIVNDFQKGDIAEGYSVSREKKESFPLTVTSAQKNPTAFYLCASSNSGTGSSGQYFGPGTRLTVT.

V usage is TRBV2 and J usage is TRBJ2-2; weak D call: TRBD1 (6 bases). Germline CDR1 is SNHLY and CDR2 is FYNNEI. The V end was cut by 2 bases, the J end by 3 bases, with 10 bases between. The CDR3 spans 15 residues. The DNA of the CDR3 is TGTGCCAGCAGTGAATGGGCAGGGGACACCGGGGAGCTGTTTTTT. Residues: CASSEWAGDTGELFF.

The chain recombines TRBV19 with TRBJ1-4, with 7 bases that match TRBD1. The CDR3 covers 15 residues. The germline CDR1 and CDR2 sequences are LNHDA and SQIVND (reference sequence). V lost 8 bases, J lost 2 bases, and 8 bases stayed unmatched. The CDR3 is CASRSPGQTNEKLFF. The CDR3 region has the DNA TGTGCCAGTCGATCACCGGGACAGACTAATGAAAAACTGTTTTTT. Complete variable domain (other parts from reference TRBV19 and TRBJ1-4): DGGITQSPKYLFRKEGQNVTLSCEQNLNHDAMYWYRQDPGQGLRLIYYSQIVNDFQKGDIAEGYSVSREKKESFPLTVTSAQKNPTAFYLCASRSPGQTNEKLFFGSGTQLSVL.

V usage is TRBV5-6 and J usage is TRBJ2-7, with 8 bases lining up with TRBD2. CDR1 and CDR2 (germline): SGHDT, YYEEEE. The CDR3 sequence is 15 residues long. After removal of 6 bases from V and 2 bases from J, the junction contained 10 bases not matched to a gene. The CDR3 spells CASTLGRVAAYEQYF. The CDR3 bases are TGTGCCAGCACCCTCGGGAGGGTAGCGGCCTACGAGCAGTACTTC.

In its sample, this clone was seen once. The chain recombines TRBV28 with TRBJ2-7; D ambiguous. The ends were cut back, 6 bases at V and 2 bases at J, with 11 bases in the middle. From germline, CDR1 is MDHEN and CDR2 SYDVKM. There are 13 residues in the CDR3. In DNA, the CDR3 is TGTGCCAGCAGCCCCAACGGAGCCTACGAGCAGTACGTC. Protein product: CASSPNGAYEQYV.

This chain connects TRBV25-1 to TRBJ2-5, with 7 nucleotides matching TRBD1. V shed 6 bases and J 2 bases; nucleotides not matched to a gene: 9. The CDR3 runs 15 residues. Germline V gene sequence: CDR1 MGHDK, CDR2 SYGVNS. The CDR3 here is CASSMDRLKQETQYF. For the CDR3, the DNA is TGTGCCAGCAGCATGGACAGGCTGAAGCAAGAGACCCAGTACTTC.

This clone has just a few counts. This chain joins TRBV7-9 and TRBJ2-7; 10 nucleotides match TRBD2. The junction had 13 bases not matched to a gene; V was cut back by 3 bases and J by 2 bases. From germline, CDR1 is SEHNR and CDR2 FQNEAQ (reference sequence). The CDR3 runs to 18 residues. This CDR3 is CASSLIKFAGTSAYEQYF. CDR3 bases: TGTGCCAGCAGCTTGATAAAATTCGCCGGGACTAGCGCCTACGAGCAGTACTTC.

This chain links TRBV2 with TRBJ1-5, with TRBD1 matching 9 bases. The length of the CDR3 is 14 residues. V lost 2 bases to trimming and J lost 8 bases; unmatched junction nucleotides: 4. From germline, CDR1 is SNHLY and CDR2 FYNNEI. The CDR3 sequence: CASSELGQGEPQHF. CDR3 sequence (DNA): TGTGCCAGCAGTGAACTGGGACAGGGAGAGCCCCAGCATTTT. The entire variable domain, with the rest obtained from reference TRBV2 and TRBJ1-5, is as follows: EPEVTQTPSHQVTQMGQEVILRCVPISNHLYFYWYRQILGQKVEFLVSFYNNEISEKSEIFDDQFSVERPDGSNFTLKIRSTKLEDSAMYFCASSELGQGEPQHFGDGTRLSIL.

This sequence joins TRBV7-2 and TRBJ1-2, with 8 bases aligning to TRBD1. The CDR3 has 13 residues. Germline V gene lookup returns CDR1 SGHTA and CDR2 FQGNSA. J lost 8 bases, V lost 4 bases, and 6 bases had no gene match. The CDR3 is CASSSTGAAGYTF. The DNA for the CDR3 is TGTGCCAGCAGCTCGACAGGGGCGGCCGGCTACACCTTC.

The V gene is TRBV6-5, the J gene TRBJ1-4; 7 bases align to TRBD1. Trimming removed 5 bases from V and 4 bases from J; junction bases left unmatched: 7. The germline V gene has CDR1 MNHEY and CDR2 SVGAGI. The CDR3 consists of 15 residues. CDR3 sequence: CASSPWTGFNEKLFF. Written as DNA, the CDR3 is TGTGCCAGCAGTCCCTGGACAGGCTTTAATGAAAAACTGTTTTTT.

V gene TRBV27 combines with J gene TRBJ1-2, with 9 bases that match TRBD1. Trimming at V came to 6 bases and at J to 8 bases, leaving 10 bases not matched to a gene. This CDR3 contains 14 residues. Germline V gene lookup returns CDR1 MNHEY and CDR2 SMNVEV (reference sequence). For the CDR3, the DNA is TGTGCCAGCAGCTCTCCGGGACAGGGTACAGGCTACACCTTC. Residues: CASSSPGQGTGYTF.

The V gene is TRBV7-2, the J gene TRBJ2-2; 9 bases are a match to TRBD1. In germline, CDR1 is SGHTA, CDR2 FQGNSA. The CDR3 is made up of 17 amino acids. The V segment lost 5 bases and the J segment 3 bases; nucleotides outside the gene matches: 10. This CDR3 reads CASSTLTGGFDTGELFF. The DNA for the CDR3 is TGTGCCAGCAGCACCTTGACAGGGGGTTTTGACACCGGGGAGCTGTTTTTT.

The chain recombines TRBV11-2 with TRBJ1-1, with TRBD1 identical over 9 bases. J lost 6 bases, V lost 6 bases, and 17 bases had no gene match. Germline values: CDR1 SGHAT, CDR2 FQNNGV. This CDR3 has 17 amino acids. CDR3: CASSSTGTGTQVAEAFF. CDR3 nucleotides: TGTGCCAGCAGTTCCACCGGGACAGGGACCCAGGTTGCTGAAGCTTTCTTT. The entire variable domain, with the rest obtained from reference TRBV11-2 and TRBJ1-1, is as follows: EAGVAQSPRYKIIEKRQSVAFWCNPISGHATLYWYQQILGQGPKLLIQFQNNGVVDDSQLPKDRFSAERLKGVDSTLKIQPAKLEDSAVYLCASSSTGTGTQVAEAFFGQGTRLTVV.

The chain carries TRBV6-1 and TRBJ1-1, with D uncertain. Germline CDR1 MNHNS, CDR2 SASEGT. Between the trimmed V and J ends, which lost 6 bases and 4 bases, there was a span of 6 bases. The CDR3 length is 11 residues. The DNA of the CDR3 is TGTGCCAGCAGCCCGAGCACTGAAGCTTTCTTT. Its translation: CASSPSTEAFF.

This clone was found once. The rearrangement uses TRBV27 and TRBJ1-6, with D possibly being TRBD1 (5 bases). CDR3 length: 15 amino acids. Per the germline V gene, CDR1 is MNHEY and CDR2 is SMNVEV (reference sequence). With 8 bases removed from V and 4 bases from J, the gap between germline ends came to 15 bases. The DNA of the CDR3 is TGTGCCAGCCTAAAGCAGGGACTTTATAATTCACCCCTCCACTTT. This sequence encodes CASLKQGLYNSPLHF.

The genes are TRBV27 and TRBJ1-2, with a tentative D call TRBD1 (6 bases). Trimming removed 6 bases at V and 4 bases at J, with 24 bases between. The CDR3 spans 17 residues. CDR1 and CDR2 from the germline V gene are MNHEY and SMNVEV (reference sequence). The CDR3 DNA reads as TGTGCCAGCAGCCCCCAGGGGCCCCATTCGGGGAGCTATGGCTACACCTTC. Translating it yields CASSPQGPHSGSYGYTF.

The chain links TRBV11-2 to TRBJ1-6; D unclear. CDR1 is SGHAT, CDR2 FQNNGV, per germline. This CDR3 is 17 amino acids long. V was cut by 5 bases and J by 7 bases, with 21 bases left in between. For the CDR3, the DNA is TGTGCCAGCAGCCTCGAGGTTGGGAGTCCCTTAAATTCACCCCTCCACTTT. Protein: CASSLEVGSPLNSPLHF. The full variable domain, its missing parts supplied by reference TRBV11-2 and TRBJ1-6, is EAGVAQSPRYKIIEKRQSVAFWCNPISGHATLYWYQQILGQGPKLLIQFQNNGVVDDSQLPKDRFSAERLKGVDSTLKIQPAKLEDSAVYLCASSLEVGSPLNSPLHFGNGTRLTVT.

The chain's CDR3 is CASSLRSGRAGEQYF. The CDR3 nucleotides are TGTGCCAGCAGCCTCCGAAGCGGGAGGGCCGGCGAGCAGTACTTC. The V call is TRBV27, the J call TRBJ2-7, with 10 bases identical to TRBD2. With V trimmed by 6 bases and J by 6 bases, 11 bases remained unmatched. There are 15 residues in the CDR3. The germline V gene encodes CDR1 MNHEY and CDR2 SMNVEV (reference sequence).

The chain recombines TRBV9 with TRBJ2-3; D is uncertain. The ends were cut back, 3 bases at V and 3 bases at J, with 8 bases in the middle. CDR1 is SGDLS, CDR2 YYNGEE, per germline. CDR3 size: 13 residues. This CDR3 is CASSALLTDTQYF. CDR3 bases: TGTGCCAGCAGCGCCCTGCTAACAGATACGCAGTATTTT. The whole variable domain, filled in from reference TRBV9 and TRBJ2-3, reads DSGVTQTPKHLITATGQRVTLRCSPRSGDLSVYWYQQSLDQGLQFLIQYYNGEERAKGNILERFSAQQFPDLHSELNLSSLELGDSALYFCASSALLTDTQYFGPGTRLTVL.

The CDR3 region is CASSLRDLGSYEQYF. CDR3 bases: TGTGCCAGCAGTCTCCGGGACTTGGGTTCCTACGAGCAGTACTTC. V is TRBV27 and J is TRBJ2-7, with D perhaps TRBD2 (6 bases). Per the germline V gene, CDR1 is MNHEY and CDR2 is SMNVEV (reference sequence). The V end lost 5 bases, the J end lost 1 base, and 15 bases lay between the germline ends. This CDR3 comprises 15 residues.

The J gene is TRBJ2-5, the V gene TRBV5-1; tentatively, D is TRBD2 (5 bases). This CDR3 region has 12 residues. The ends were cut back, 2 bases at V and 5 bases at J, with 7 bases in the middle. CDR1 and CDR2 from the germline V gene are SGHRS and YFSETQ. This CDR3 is CASSLEGETQYF. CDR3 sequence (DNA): TGCGCCAGCAGCTTAGAGGGCGAGACCCAGTACTTC.

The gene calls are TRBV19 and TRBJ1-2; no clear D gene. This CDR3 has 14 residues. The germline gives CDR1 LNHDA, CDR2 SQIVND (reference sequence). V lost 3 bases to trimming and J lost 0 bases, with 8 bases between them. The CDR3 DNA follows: TGTGCCAGTAGTATCGCGGCAGCTAACTATGGCTACACCTTC. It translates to CASSIAAANYGYTF.